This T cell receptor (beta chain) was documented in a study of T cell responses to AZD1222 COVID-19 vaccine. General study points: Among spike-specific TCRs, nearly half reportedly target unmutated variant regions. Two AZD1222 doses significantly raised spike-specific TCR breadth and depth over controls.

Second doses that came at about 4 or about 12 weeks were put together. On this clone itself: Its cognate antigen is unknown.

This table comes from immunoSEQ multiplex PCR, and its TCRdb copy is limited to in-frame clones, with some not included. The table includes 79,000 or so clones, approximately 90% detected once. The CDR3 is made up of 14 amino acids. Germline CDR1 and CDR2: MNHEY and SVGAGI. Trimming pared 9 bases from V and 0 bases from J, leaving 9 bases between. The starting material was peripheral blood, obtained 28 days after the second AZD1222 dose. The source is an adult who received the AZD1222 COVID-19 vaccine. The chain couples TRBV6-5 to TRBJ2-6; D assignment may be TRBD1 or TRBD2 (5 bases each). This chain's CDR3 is CASRDLSGANVLTF. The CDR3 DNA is TGTGCCAGTCGGGACCTCTCTGGGGCCAACGTCCTGACTTTC.